This TCR beta chain was profiled in a study of T cell responses to AZD1222 COVID-19 vaccine. Overall study findings and caveats: Just 6 or 7 AZD1222 recipients were seropositive at baseline. Vaccine-associated CD4 TCRs spanned spike, dominant at 160-218 and 743-854. The reported proportion of spike-specific TCRs targeting unmutated variant regions was nearly half. The donor cohort was predominantly white British with a female majority, and clonal diversity may have been underestimated.

The table came from immunoSEQ multiplex PCR; TCRdb's copy has only in-frame clones and leaves some out. The sample has 100,000 to 150,000 clones; around 90% are singletons. A remark on this clone: What it binds is not known. Compared with germline, one end of the junction differs, possibly owing to a read error.

This CDR3 region has 16 residues. Germline lookup yields CDR1 MDHEN and CDR2 SYDVKM. The input for sequencing was peripheral blood, taken on day 0 of MenACWY control vaccination. The J gene is TRBJ1-1, the V gene TRBV28; 7 positions match TRBD1. The receptor's source is an adult in good health. The CDR3 reads CASTLKLGQMNTEAFF. In DNA form, the CDR3 reads TGTGCCAGCACTTTAAAATTGGGACAGATGAACACTGAAGCTTTCTTT.